This T cell receptor beta chain was documented in a study of cytomegalovirus exposure and HLA in healthy donors. Both 60 Vbeta primers and 13 Jbeta primers went into the PCR. The protocol was immunoSEQ multiplex PCR, while the TCRdb copy is restricted to in-frame clones and leaves out a portion. This sample has about 140,000 clones, with over 75% found just once. The CDR3 totals 16 residues. J lost 1 base, V lost 3 bases, and 6 bases had no gene match. Per germline, CDR1 SGHVS and CDR2 FNYEAQ. The sequenced material came from PBMCs. This TCR came from a man in his fifties in good health and CMV-seronegative. The V call is TRBV7-6, the J call TRBJ2-3; TRBD2 matches at 8 bases. The CDR3 DNA reads as TGTGCCAGCAGCTTTTGGCGGGGGGCCGGCACAGATACGCAGTATTTT. Translated, it gives CASSFWRGAGTDTQYF.